These 3 T cell receptor beta chains came from one sample sequenced in a study of shared clonotypes between healthy human individuals. Some clones are missing from TCRdb's copy, which holds only in-frame ones; the method was immunoSEQ multiplex PCR. The sample holds some 2.1 million clones; around 93% are singletons and the top ten take around 1.7%. CD45RO negativity and positive selection for CCR7 defined naive CD8 cells, a population that excluded terminally differentiated effector memory CD45RA+ cells. Sequencing input: naive CD8+ T cells from PBMCs. These receptors were collected from a man aged 18 to 35 in good health. Some clones in this sample may be carry-over from other donors' samples.

V usage is TRBV28 and J usage is TRBJ2-1; TRBD2 matches at 7 bases. Germline lookup yields CDR1 MDHEN and CDR2 SYDVKM. The CDR3 loop spans 13 amino acids. J lost 12 bases, V lost 8 bases, and 13 bases had no gene match. The CDR3 sequence is CASLGVGGPRQFF. The CDR3 bases are TGTGCCAGCCTCGGGGTGGGAGGGCCTCGGCAGTTCTTC.

The V and J genes are TRBV4-1 and TRBJ1-5; D is unclear. The ends were cut back, 0 bases at V and 4 bases at J, with 13 bases in the middle. Germline assignment: CDR1 MGHRA and CDR2 YSYEKL. The CDR3 runs to 16 residues. The CDR3 DNA sequence: TGCGCCAGCAGCCAAGATGCAGGCGGGGAAAATCAGCCCCAGCATTTT. Encoded protein: CASSQDAGGENQPQHF.

The chain carries TRBV27 and TRBJ1-5; the D gene is possibly TRBD1 (6 bases). Germline CDR1 is MNHEY and CDR2 is SMNVEV (reference sequence). V lost 3 bases, J lost 5 bases, and 11 bases lay in between. The CDR3 contains 14 residues. This CDR3 is CASSLGAGYQPQHF. The DNA for the CDR3 is TGTGCCAGCAGTTTGGGGGCTGGATATCAGCCCCAGCATTTT.